This entry lists 10 T cell receptor beta chains sequenced from one sample in a study of T cell changes during pregnancy in multiple sclerosis. TCRdb keeps only in-frame clones here, not all; method: immunoSEQ multiplex PCR. The top ten clones hold 0.67% of a sample with approximately 50,000 clones, 92% of them seen once. The sample consisted of CD4+ T cells from peripheral blood mononuclear cells, taken in the third trimester of pregnancy. These receptors all stem from a female donor with multiple sclerosis, enrolled in a pregnancy study.

This chain links TRBV7-6 with TRBJ2-7; D is uncertain. The germline gives CDR1 SGHVS, CDR2 FNYEAQ. This CDR3 region has 14 residues. V lost 1 base and J lost 2, with 9 bases in between. CDR3 amino acids: CASSLVPLAYEQYF. The CDR3, as DNA: TGTGCCAGCAGCTTAGTACCCTTAGCCTACGAGCAGTACTTC.

The genes are TRBV28 and TRBJ2-1, with 9 positions matching TRBD2. Trimming removed 7 bases from V and 2 bases from J; junction bases left unmatched: 6. This CDR3 is built from 15 residues. Per germline, CDR1 MDHEN and CDR2 SYDVKM. This CDR3 is CASKSGRNTYNEQFF. The DNA for the CDR3 is TGTGCCAGCAAAAGCGGGAGGAATACCTACAATGAGCAGTTCTTC.

This clone was seen more than once but under ten times. This sequence joins TRBV30 and TRBJ1-1, with a possible D match to TRBD1 (5 bases). In germline, CDR1 is GTSNPN, CDR2 SVGIG (reference sequence). This CDR3 is built from 14 residues. The V and J ends lost 0 bases and 1 base respectively, with 9 bases between them. The CDR3 sequence is CAWSVTGPNTEAFF. The CDR3, as DNA: TGTGCCTGGAGTGTTACAGGTCCGAACACTGAAGCTTTCTTT.

In nucleotides, the CDR3 is TGTGCCAGCAGTGAACCCCTATACGGCGGTTATCAAGAGACCCAGTACTTC. Its translation is CASSEPLYGGYQETQYF. The rearrangement links TRBV25-1 to TRBJ2-5, with no clear D. Germline V gives CDR1 MGHDK, CDR2 SYGVNS. The CDR3 contains 17 residues. V lost 2 bases, J lost 2 bases, and 18 bases lay in between.

The genes are TRBV28 and TRBJ1-2; no clear D gene. Trimming pared 5 bases from V and 6 bases from J, leaving 16 bases between. Per the germline V gene, CDR1 is MDHEN and CDR2 is SYDVKM. The CDR3 has 14 amino acids. CDR3 amino acids: CASSPLMGVDGYTF. As DNA, the CDR3 is TGTGCCAGCAGTCCACTGATGGGCGTGGATGGCTACACCTTC.

The gene calls are TRBV10-3 and TRBJ1-4; unclear D gene. The CDR3 is made up of 12 amino acids. Germline V lookup: CDR1 ENHRY, CDR2 SYGVKD. The V gene lost 0 bases and the J gene lost 13 bases, with 9 bases spanning the gap. CDR3 loop: CAISESGQLLFF. CDR3 nucleotides: TGTGCCATCAGTGAGTCGGGCCAATTACTGTTTTTT.

The V and J genes are TRBV6-6 and TRBJ1-2, with 9 bases fitting TRBD1. The CDR3 contains 14 residues. CDR1 is MNHNY, CDR2 SVGAGI, per germline (reference sequence). J gave up 5 bases and V 5 bases, and 6 bases lay outside the gene matches. Here the CDR3 DNA reads TGTGCCAGCAGTCTTGGACAGGGGATATATGGCTACACCTTC. Translation: CASSLGQGIYGYTF.

The CDR3 loop reads CASSPRQDIGYTF. In DNA, the CDR3 is TGTGCCAGCAGCCCCCGACAGGATATAGGCTACACCTTC. The chain employs TRBV5-4 and TRBJ1-2; D may be TRBD1 (6 bases). Germline CDR1 SGHNT, CDR2 YYREEE (reference sequence). V shed 4 bases and J shed 8 bases, with 15 bases lying between them. The length of the CDR3 is 13 residues.

V gene TRBV5-1 combines with J gene TRBJ1-2; the match to TRBD1 covers 8 bases. CDR3 length: 15 residues. Losses at the gene ends were 0 bases for V and 6 bases for J; bases not matched to a gene: 7. CDR1 and CDR2 (germline): SGHRS, YFSETQ. The CDR3 sequence: CASSLEGQGANGYTF. The CDR3, as DNA: TGCGCCAGCAGCTTGGAAGGTCAGGGGGCGAATGGCTACACCTTC.

The chain couples TRBV19 to TRBJ2-5, with 10 bases lining up with TRBD2. CDR1 LNHDA and CDR2 SQIVND come from the germline V gene (reference sequence). The V gene end was trimmed by 3 bases and the J gene end by 3 bases; junction bases not matched to a gene: 7. This CDR3 spans 16 amino acids. This CDR3 reads CASSMGSGRPEETQYF. CDR3 nucleotides: TGTGCCAGTAGTATGGGTAGCGGGAGGCCAGAAGAGACCCAGTACTTC.